This TCR beta chain derives from a study of blood T cell repertoires in COVID-19. The CDR3 spans 16 residues. Unmatched junction bases numbered 3, after V lost 1 base and J lost 0 bases. CDR1 is SGHRS, CDR2 YFSETQ, per germline. Only in-frame clones appear in the TCRdb table, and some are missing; sequencing was by immunoSEQ multiplex PCR. The sample consists of 150,000 to 200,000 clones, around 85% of them appearing once. This sequence joins TRBV5-1 and TRBJ2-5; 10 bases align to TRBD2. The sample consisted of peripheral blood. The TCR was taken from a man aged 55 to 70 with active or convalescent COVID-19. This CDR3 reads CASSLMTSGYQETQYF. DNA for the CDR3: TGCGCCAGCAGCTTGATGACTAGCGGGTACCAAGAGACCCAGTACTTC.